This T cell receptor beta chain appears in the sequencing data of a study of blood T cell repertoires in COVID-19. For the study at large: The study drew acute and convalescent COVID-19 samples from the United States, Italy and Spain. In each case, the material was cDNA or gDNA derived from T cells, B-cell-depleted T cells, or PBMCs.

In the authors' methods: Amplification of reference gene primers was used by the study to estimate nucleated cell counts. This table comes from immunoSEQ multiplex PCR, and its TCRdb copy is limited to in-frame clones, with some not included. V and J calls and clone size are given by that table; D and trimming were obtained from the DNA. The profile shows 60,000 to 65,000 clones, roughly four fifths of them singletons. V lost 8 bases, J lost 10 bases, and 6 bases stayed unmatched. Germline CDR1 is MNHEY and CDR2 is SMNVEV (reference sequence). This CDR3 has 12 amino acids. The source is a human donor in a cohort sampled during active COVID-19. V is TRBV27 and J is TRBJ2-1; 9 nucleotides agree with TRBD2. Sequencing was carried out using peripheral blood. The CDR3 sequence is CASRRGGQEQFF. The DNA of the CDR3 is TGTGCCAGCCGGCGGGGGGGTCAGGAGCAGTTCTTC.